This is a list of T cell receptor beta chains from one sample in a study of beta chain bispecific antibodies for T cell cancers. MiXCR, applied by TCRdb to the 5' RACE reads, yields one record per CDR3 protein. The repertoire includes 15,000 to 20,000 distinct CDR3 sequences, roughly 1.9% of them detected once, and 6.9% sits in the top ten. Their specific antigens are unknown. The source material was healthy donor T cells cultured with leukemia cells. These receptor sequences come from a human donor in good health. Some clones in this sample may be carry-over from other donors' samples. The CDR3 runs from the conserved cysteine through the conserved F or W. The D gene is left open where the match is weak. Clone sizes are given selectively: once, few, many, or a class where the clone is expanded.

clone size: many
CDR3 length: 14
V gene: TRBV20-1
D gene: TRBD1
J gene: TRBJ2-5
CDR3 DNA: TGCAGTGCTAGATCACAGGGGGCTGGAGAGACCCAGTACTTC
CDR3 protein: CSARSQGAGETQYF

clone size: many
CDR3 length: 12
V gene: TRBV6-5
D gene: NA
J gene: TRBJ1-6
CDR3 DNA: TGTGCCAGCAGTGAAAAAAATTCACCCTTCCACTTT
CDR3 protein: CASSEKNSPFHF

clone size: NA
CDR3 length: 19
V gene: TRBV27
D gene: NA
J gene: TRBJ1-5
CDR3 DNA: TGTGCCTGCAGCGAACCGGGACCCCGGGCTTCGTCAGGCAATCAGCCCCAGCATTTT
CDR3 protein: CACSEPGPRASSGNQPQHF

clone size: many
CDR3 length: 15
V gene: TRBV6-5
D gene: NA
J gene: TRBJ1-1
CDR3 DNA: TGTGCCAGCAGTTACCTCCCCGACGATCAGGCTGAAGCTTTCTTT
CDR3 protein: CASSYLPDDQAEAFF

clone size: many
CDR3 length: 16
V gene: TRBV6-1
D gene: NA
J gene: TRBJ2-3
CDR3 DNA: TGTGCCAGCAGTGATCGAGGCGGGTTGGAGGGAGATACGCAGTATTTT
CDR3 protein: CASSDRGGLEGDTQYF

clone size: many
CDR3 length: 14
V gene: TRBV27
D gene: NA
J gene: TRBJ1-1
CDR3 DNA: TGTGCCAGCCGCCTCAGGGTACTTTGGCCTGAAGCTTTCTTT
CDR3 protein: CASRLRVLWPEAFF

clone size: medium-sized
CDR3 length: 13
V gene: TRBV3-1
D gene: NA
J gene: TRBJ2-7
CDR3 DNA: TGTGCCAGCAGCCCTACAGAGAACTACGAGCAGTACTTC
CDR3 protein: CASSPTENYEQYF

clone size: many
CDR3 length: 15
V gene: TRBV10-3
D gene: TRBD1
J gene: TRBJ2-7
CDR3 DNA: TGTGCCATCAGTGAGGGGTCTCCAGGGGGTACGTCGCAGTACTTC
CDR3 protein: CAISEGSPGGTSQYF

clone size: many
CDR3 length: 15
V gene: TRBV27
D gene: NA
J gene: TRBJ1-4
CDR3 DNA: TGTGCCAGCAGCGCACGGTTCGCAACTAATGAAAAACTGTTTTTT
CDR3 protein: CASSARFATNEKLFF

clone size: many
CDR3 length: 15
V gene: TRBV7-3
D gene: NA
J gene: TRBJ2-1
CDR3 DNA: TGTGCCAGCAGCCTCATCCTGGCCTCCTACAATGAGCAGTTCTTC
CDR3 protein: CASSLILASYNEQFF

clone size: many
CDR3 length: 15
V gene: TRBV7-3
D gene: NA
J gene: TRBJ2-1
CDR3 DNA: TGTGCCAGCAGCTCTGGACAGAGCTCCTACAATGAGCAGTTCTTC
CDR3 protein: CASSSGQSSYNEQFF

clone size: many
CDR3 length: 13
V gene: TRBV27
D gene: NA
J gene: TRBJ1-4
CDR3 DNA: TGTGCCAGCAGTTTTGGGGGGAGTGAAAAACTGTTTTTT
CDR3 protein: CASSFGGSEKLFF

clone size: many
CDR3 length: 12
V gene: TRBV2
D gene: TRBD1
J gene: TRBJ1-1
CDR3 DNA: TGTGCCGGGGACAGGGACGGTACTGAAGCTTTCTTT
CDR3 protein: CAGDRDGTEAFF

clone size: many
CDR3 length: 17
V gene: TRBV20-1
D gene: TRBD2
J gene: TRBJ2-3
CDR3 DNA: TGCAGTGCTAGTGGCATAAGCGGGGGGTTAATCACAGATACGCAGTATTTT
CDR3 protein: CSASGISGGLITDTQYF

clone size: medium-sized
CDR3 length: 15
V gene: TRBV5-3
D gene: NA
J gene: TRBJ2-1
CDR3 DNA: TGTGCCAGAAGTGGCCCTAGCGATTCCTACAATGAGCAGTTCTTC
CDR3 protein: CARSGPSDSYNEQFF

clone size: medium-sized
CDR3 length: 12
V gene: TRBV2
D gene: TRBD1
J gene: TRBJ2-7
CDR3 DNA: TGTGCCAGCTCCCAGGGGGCACTGGAGCAGTACTTC
CDR3 protein: CASSQGALEQYF

clone size: medium-sized
CDR3 length: 14
V gene: TRBV11-2
D gene: NA
J gene: TRBJ2-7
CDR3 DNA: TGTGCCAGCAGCTTGGTGACAGCTTCCTACGAGCAGTACTTC
CDR3 protein: CASSLVTASYEQYF

clone size: many
CDR3 length: 16
V gene: TRBV15
D gene: NA
J gene: TRBJ1-1
CDR3 DNA: TGTGCCACCAGCAGAGGGACGTATACTCTGAACACTGAAGCTTTCTTT
CDR3 protein: CATSRGTYTLNTEAFF

clone size: many
CDR3 length: 15
V gene: TRBV2
D gene: TRBD2
J gene: TRBJ2-5
CDR3 DNA: TGTGCCAGCAGTGAAGCTTTAGCGGGGCGGGGGACCCAGTACTTC
CDR3 protein: CASSEALAGRGTQYF

clone size: many
CDR3 length: 14
V gene: TRBV5-1
D gene: TRBD1
J gene: TRBJ2-4
CDR3 DNA: TGCGCCAGCAGCTCGGGACAGGGTATACACATTCAGTACTTC
CDR3 protein: CASSSGQGIHIQYF

clone size: many
CDR3 length: 13
V gene: TRBV20-1
D gene: TRBD1
J gene: TRBJ1-5
CDR3 DNA: TGCAGTGTCCAGGGGGCGAATGATCAGCCCCAGCATTTT
CDR3 protein: CSVQGANDQPQHF

clone size: many
CDR3 length: 15
V gene: TRBV7-9
D gene: TRBD1
J gene: TRBJ1-1
CDR3 DNA: TGTGCCAGCAGCTCCCCGGGACAGGGCGTCACTGAAGCTTTCTTT
CDR3 protein: CASSSPGQGVTEAFF

clone size: many
CDR3 length: 15
V gene: TRBV5-1
D gene: TRBD2
J gene: TRBJ2-3
CDR3 DNA: TGCGCCAGCAGCTTGCTAGCGGGGGTCACAGATACGCAGTATTTT
CDR3 protein: CASSLLAGVTDTQYF

clone size: many
CDR3 length: 16
V gene: TRBV6-5
D gene: NA
J gene: TRBJ2-7
CDR3 DNA: TGTGCCAGCAGTTACTCGGCCCAGGTACCCTCCTACGAGCAGTACTTC
CDR3 protein: CASSYSAQVPSYEQYF

clone size: many
CDR3 length: 15
V gene: TRBV27
D gene: TRBD1
J gene: TRBJ1-2
CDR3 DNA: TGTGCCAGCAGTTTATCTGGGACAGGGGCCTATGGCTACACCTTC
CDR3 protein: CASSLSGTGAYGYTF

clone size: many
CDR3 length: 12
V gene: TRBV27
D gene: NA
J gene: TRBJ2-3
CDR3 DNA: TGTGCCAGCAGCGACGCACCCGATACGCAGTATTTT
CDR3 protein: CASSDAPDTQYF

clone size: NA
CDR3 length: 15
V gene: TRBV19
D gene: NA
J gene: TRBJ1-2
CDR3 DNA: TGTGCCAGTAGTGTAATCGGGGGAGCTAACTATGGCTACACCTTC
CDR3 protein: CASSVIGGANYGYTF

clone size: many
CDR3 length: 17
V gene: TRBV19
D gene: TRBD1
J gene: TRBJ1-5
CDR3 DNA: TGTGCCAGTAGTCTACGGACAGGGATTCTGGGCAATCAGCCCCAGCATTTT
CDR3 protein: CASSLRTGILGNQPQHF

clone size: NA
CDR3 length: 14
V gene: TRBV27
D gene: NA
J gene: TRBJ2-7
CDR3 DNA: TGTGCCAGCAGTTTATCGGGGACGGGGTACGAGCAGTACTTC
CDR3 protein: CASSLSGTGYEQYF

clone size: many
CDR3 length: 13
V gene: TRBV28
D gene: NA
J gene: TRBJ1-1
CDR3 DNA: TGTGCCAGTAATCTGGCTGAGAACACTGAAGCTTTCTTT
CDR3 protein: CASNLAENTEAFF

clone size: many
CDR3 length: 16
V gene: TRBV5-1
D gene: NA
J gene: TRBJ2-2
CDR3 DNA: TGCGCCAGCAGCGGGGGACCCCACAAACCGGCCGGGGAGCTGTTTTTT
CDR3 protein: CASSGGPHKPAGELFF

clone size: many
CDR3 length: 16
V gene: TRBV5-1
D gene: NA
J gene: TRBJ2-3
CDR3 DNA: TGCGCCAGCAGCTTGGCACTCGCGGGGGCTACAGATACGCAGTATTTT
CDR3 protein: CASSLALAGATDTQYF

clone size: many
CDR3 length: 15
V gene: TRBV5-4
D gene: NA
J gene: TRBJ1-1
CDR3 DNA: TGTGCCAGCAGCCCAGGGCGGGGGAGGGACACTGAAGCTTTCTTT
CDR3 protein: CASSPGRGRDTEAFF

clone size: many
CDR3 length: 16
V gene: TRBV2
D gene: NA
J gene: TRBJ1-2
CDR3 DNA: TGTGCCAGCACGAAGAGTTTGGGCAGTGCTAACTATGGCTACACCTTC
CDR3 protein: CASTKSLGSANYGYTF

clone size: many
CDR3 length: 16
V gene: TRBV7-9
D gene: TRBD1
J gene: TRBJ2-2
CDR3 DNA: TGTGCCAGCAGCTTAGTGGACAGGGGAGGCACCGGGGAGCTGTTTTTT
CDR3 protein: CASSLVDRGGTGELFF

clone size: many
CDR3 length: 15
V gene: TRBV5-1
D gene: TRBD1
J gene: TRBJ2-1
CDR3 DNA: TGCGCCAGCAGCTTGGTAGGGACAGGGGTCAATGAGCAGTTCTTC
CDR3 protein: CASSLVGTGVNEQFF

clone size: many
CDR3 length: 15
V gene: TRBV27
D gene: NA
J gene: TRBJ2-3
CDR3 DNA: TGTGCCAGCAGTTTAGAGGCGGGGGCTACAGATACGCAGTATTTT
CDR3 protein: CASSLEAGATDTQYF

clone size: few
CDR3 length: 17
V gene: TRBV9
D gene: TRBD1
J gene: TRBJ2-1
CDR3 DNA: TGTGCCAGCAGCCCAGAGGGATGGGGGACAGGGATCGATGAGCAGTTCTTC
CDR3 protein: CASSPEGWGTGIDEQFF

clone size: many
CDR3 length: 15
V gene: TRBV29-1
D gene: NA
J gene: TRBJ2-7
CDR3 DNA: TGCAGCGTTGCTCTCGGGGAGGGGGATGGCGACGAGCAGTACTTC
CDR3 protein: CSVALGEGDGDEQYF

clone size: many
CDR3 length: 13
V gene: TRBV2
D gene: TRBD1
J gene: TRBJ2-1
CDR3 DNA: TGTGCCAGCAGGGGGGACAGGATGGATGAGCAGTTCTTC
CDR3 protein: CASRGDRMDEQFF

clone size: many
CDR3 length: 15
V gene: TRBV5-1
D gene: NA
J gene: TRBJ1-6
CDR3 DNA: TGCGCCAGCAGCTTGGCGGGGGGTGAAAATTCACCCCTCCACTTT
CDR3 protein: CASSLAGGENSPLHF

clone size: many
CDR3 length: 14
V gene: TRBV4-2
D gene: NA
J gene: TRBJ2-5
CDR3 DNA: TGTGCCAGCGGATCCGTGGAGGGCCGGGAGACCCAGTACTTC
CDR3 protein: CASGSVEGRETQYF

clone size: many
CDR3 length: 13
V gene: TRBV30
D gene: TRBD2
J gene: TRBJ2-3
CDR3 DNA: TGTGCCTGGAGTGTACTAGCGGCAGATACGCAGTATTTT
CDR3 protein: CAWSVLAADTQYF

clone size: many
CDR3 length: 13
V gene: TRBV11-2
D gene: NA
J gene: TRBJ2-5
CDR3 DNA: TGTGCCAGCAGCACCCGGACAAGAGAGACCCAGTACTTC
CDR3 protein: CASSTRTRETQYF

clone size: many
CDR3 length: 16
V gene: TRBV28
D gene: TRBD1
J gene: TRBJ2-5
CDR3 DNA: TGTGCCAGCAGTCCCGACGACAGGGCCCCCCAAGAGACCCAGTACTTC
CDR3 protein: CASSPDDRAPQETQYF

clone size: many
CDR3 length: 14
V gene: TRBV6-4
D gene: TRBD2
J gene: TRBJ2-7
CDR3 DNA: TGTGCCAGCAGTCCGACCGGGACTAGCAGGGAGCAGTACTTC
CDR3 protein: CASSPTGTSREQYF

clone size: many
CDR3 length: 14
V gene: TRBV7-4
D gene: TRBD1
J gene: TRBJ1-1
CDR3 DNA: TGTGCCAGCCAATTAGACAGGGGCGACACTGAAGCTTTCTTT
CDR3 protein: CASQLDRGDTEAFF

clone size: many
CDR3 length: 14
V gene: TRBV6-5
D gene: NA
J gene: TRBJ2-4
CDR3 DNA: TGTGCCAGCAGTCCCGGAAATCGGAAAAACATTCAGTACTTC
CDR3 protein: CASSPGNRKNIQYF

clone size: many
CDR3 length: 14
V gene: TRBV28
D gene: NA
J gene: TRBJ2-5
CDR3 DNA: TGTGCCAGCAGTTCCCGGACCGTCCAAGAGACCCAGTACTTC
CDR3 protein: CASSSRTVQETQYF

clone size: few
CDR3 length: 14
V gene: TRBV6-1
D gene: TRBD1
J gene: TRBJ1-1
CDR3 DNA: TGTGCCAGCAGTGGGGGGACAGTGAACACTGAAGCTTTCTTT
CDR3 protein: CASSGGTVNTEAFF

clone size: many
CDR3 length: 16
V gene: TRBV5-1
D gene: TRBD2
J gene: TRBJ2-3
CDR3 DNA: TGCGCCAGCAGCACCGGCCCGGGACTAGCATTAGATACGCAGTATTTT
CDR3 protein: CASSTGPGLALDTQYF

clone size: many
CDR3 length: 16
V gene: TRBV9
D gene: NA
J gene: TRBJ1-4
CDR3 DNA: TGTGCCAGCAGCGCCGTCCCGGGACCAGAAGGTGAAAAACTGTTTTTT
CDR3 protein: CASSAVPGPEGEKLFF

clone size: many
CDR3 length: 12
V gene: TRBV7-6
D gene: NA
J gene: TRBJ2-1
CDR3 DNA: TGTGCCAGCAAGGACAGCCCCAATGAGCAGTTCTTC
CDR3 protein: CASKDSPNEQFF